Listed below are T cell receptor beta chains from one sample, sequenced in a study of shared clonotypes between healthy human individuals. Measured with immunoSEQ multiplex PCR; TCRdb has only the in-frame clones, and not every one. In the table there are roughly 2 million clones, less than 95% of which are singletons. Sequences were obtained from naive CD8+ T cells sorted from blood. These receptors were collected from a man aged 18 to 29 in good health. Both conserved end residues are part of each CDR3. D genes are given only for firm matches. A row's size may be missing; if present it is once, few, many or a size class.

D,V,size,J,DNA,CDR3
.,TRBV9,.,TRBJ2-1,TGTGCCAGCAGCGTAGGAACTATTGACTACAATGAGCAGTTCTTC,CASSVGTIDYNEQFF
TRBD2,TRBV7-8,.,TRBJ2-7,TGTGCCAGCAGCTTCCGGGACGGGGGGGCCTACGAGCAGTACTTC,CASSFRDGGAYEQYF
.,TRBV2,.,TRBJ2-7,TGTGCCAGCATCCCTGTCTGGGAGAGCAACGAGCAGTACTTC,CASIPVWESNEQYF
.,TRBV28,.,TRBJ2-5,TGTGCCAGCAGCCCTTGGGAGACCCAGTACTTC,CASSPWETQYF
.,TRBV4-1,.,TRBJ1-1,TGCGCCAGCAGCCACCTTTGGCCTGGGACTGAAGCTTTCTTT,CASSHLWPGTEAFF
.,TRBV28,.,TRBJ2-3,TGTGCCAGCAGTTGGGGATCGCCGGATACGCAGTATTTT,CASSWGSPDTQYF
.,TRBV6-5,.,TRBJ2-5,TGTGCCAGCACCCTCGGAGAGACCCAGTACTTC,CASTLGETQYF
.,TRBV27,.,TRBJ2-1,TGTGCCAGCAGTCAAGGGACTTTCAATGAGCAGTTCTTC,CASSQGTFNEQFF
TRBD1,TRBV15,.,TRBJ1-2,TGTGCCACCAGCAGAGATTCTGGACAGGGTTCTTTC,CATSRDSGQGSF
TRBD2,TRBV30,.,TRBJ2-3,TGTGCCTGGAGTAGGCTAGCGGGAGATACGCAGTATTTT,CAWSRLAGDTQYF
.,TRBV7-8,.,TRBJ2-1,TGTGCCAGCAGCTTAGCTGGGGGCGGGTTCACCAATGAGCAGTTCTTC,CASSLAGGGFTNEQFF
.,TRBV6-6,.,TRBJ2-7,TGTGCCAGCAAGGGGCCCCACGAGCAGTACTTC,CASKGPHEQYF
.,TRBV30,.,TRBJ2-6,TGTGCCTGGTCTGGGGCCAACGTCCTGACTTTC,CAWSGANVLTF
.,TRBV4-1,.,TRBJ2-5,TGCGCCAGCAGCCAAGAACCGGGAGAGCAGGAGACCCAGTACTTC,CASSQEPGEQETQYF
.,TRBV6-1,.,TRBJ1-4,TGTGCCAGCAGTGAAGATGTAGTAGTTGCAACTAATGAAAAACTGTTTTTT,CASSEDVVVATNEKLFF
.,TRBV7-9,.,TRBJ2-2,TGTGCCAGCAGCCTCTACCCCGGGACTGGCGGGGAGCTGTTTTTT,CASSLYPGTGGELFF
TRBD1,TRBV30,.,TRBJ1-5,TGTGCCTGGAGTACCGGGACAGGGACCAATCAGCCCCAGCATTTT,CAWSTGTGTNQPQHF
.,TRBV28,.,TRBJ2-4,TGTGCCAGCAGTTTCGGGTGGGGGCTAGCCAAAAACATTCAGTACTTC,CASSFGWGLAKNIQYF
.,TRBV7-9,.,TRBJ1-6,TGTGCCAGCAGCTTAGAAGGGACTTGGGATTCACCCCTCCACTTT,CASSLEGTWDSPLHF
.,TRBV9,.,TRBJ2-3,TGTGCCAGCAGCGGCCACACAGATACGCAGTATTTT,CASSGHTDTQYF
TRBD2,TRBV27,.,TRBJ2-7,TGTGCCAGCGGCCTCGGACTAGCGGGAGCGGAGCAGTACTTC,CASGLGLAGAEQYF
.,TRBV10-3,.,TRBJ2-1,TGTGCCACAATATCGACGAATGAGCAGTTCTTC,CATISTNEQFF
.,TRBV4-3,.,TRBJ1-1,TGCGCCAGCAGCCAAGTGGGAGGCACTGAAGCTTTCTTT,CASSQVGGTEAFF
.,TRBV10-3,.,TRBJ2-3,TGTGCCATCAGTGAGGACAACACAGATACGCAGTATTTT,CAISEDNTDTQYF
TRBD2,TRBV5-1,.,TRBJ2-7,TGCGCCAGCAGACCCACTAGCGGGAGCTCTTACGAGCAGTACTTC,CASRPTSGSSYEQYF
TRBD2,TRBV6-1,.,TRBJ2-1,TGTGCCAGCAGTGCTAGCGGGAGCCGGGGGTACAATGAGCAGTTCTTC,CASSASGSRGYNEQFF
.,TRBV21-1,.,TRBJ2-5,TGTGCCAGGGGACACTCTACCCAAGAGACCCAGTACTTC,CARGHSTQETQYF
TRBD2,TRBV11-2,.,TRBJ2-5,TGTGCCAGCAGCTTCGGGACTAGCGGACAAGAGACCCAGTACTTC,CASSFGTSGQETQYF
.,TRBV4-2,.,TRBJ1-2,TGTGCCAGCAGCCAAGGGGAAGGGGGCTACACCTTC,CASSQGEGGYTF
.,TRBV4-2,.,TRBJ2-2,TGTGCCAGCAGCCAAGAAGCAGGGGCCACCGGGGAGCTGTTTTTT,CASSQEAGATGELFF
.,TRBV7-9,.,TRBJ2-1,TGTGCCAGCAGCTTGGGGTCCTACAATGAGCAGTTCTTC,CASSLGSYNEQFF
.,TRBV4-3,.,TRBJ1-4,TGCGCCAGCAGCCCTACCCTTAGGGGAGCTGAAAAACTGTTTTTT,CASSPTLRGAEKLFF
.,TRBV7-9,.,TRBJ1-2,TGTGCCAGCACAGCCAGTTGGGACTATGGCTACACCTTC,CASTASWDYGYTF
TRBD2,TRBV10-3,once,TRBJ2-7,TGTGCCATCAGTGAGAGCGGGAGTCCCTACGAGCAGTACTTC,CAISESGSPYEQYF
.,TRBV6-5,.,TRBJ1-1,TGTGCCAGCAGTTATACCTCGACAGGGAACACTGAAGCTTTCTTT,CASSYTSTGNTEAFF
.,TRBV9,.,TRBJ2-3,TGTGCCAGCAGCCCAGTAAGAATAGATACGCAGTATTTT,CASSPVRIDTQYF
.,TRBV14,.,TRBJ2-7,TGTGCCAGCAGCACCTTGGACGGCACCTACGAGCAGTACTTC,CASSTLDGTYEQYF
TRBD1,TRBV13,.,TRBJ2-7,TGTGCCAGCAGCGAAAAGGACAGGGGTCCCTACGAGCAGTACTTC,CASSEKDRGPYEQYF
.,TRBV25-1,.,TRBJ2-1,TGTGCCAGCAGTGAATATAACTCCCCCGACTACGATGAGCAGTTCTTC,CASSEYNSPDYDEQFF
TRBD2,TRBV27,.,TRBJ2-7,TGTGCCAGCAGGTTAGCGGGAGGGCCCTACGAGCAGTACTTC,CASRLAGGPYEQYF
.,TRBV7-6,.,TRBJ2-7,TGTGCCAGCAGCTTAGGAGGACAGTACGAGCAGTACTTC,CASSLGGQYEQYF
.,TRBV6-5,.,TRBJ1-1,TGTGCCAGCAGCCGCAGACTGAACACCGAAGCTTTCTTT,CASSRRLNTEAFF
TRBD2,TRBV2,.,TRBJ2-7,TGTGCCAGCTGCTCAGCGGGAGGGATATACGAGCAGTACTTC,CASCSAGGIYEQYF
.,TRBV14,.,TRBJ1-2,TGTGCCAGCAGCCAAGATTTTACAGGGCAGTCTGGCTACACCTTC,CASSQDFTGQSGYTF
.,TRBV7-6,.,TRBJ1-1,TGTGCCAGCAGCTTAGCGCTGGGGAACACTGAAGCTTTCTTT,CASSLALGNTEAFF
.,TRBV10-2,.,TRBJ2-5,TGCGCCAGCAGTGAGGACAGGCCCCAAGAGACCCAGTACTTC,CASSEDRPQETQYF
.,TRBV6-5,.,TRBJ2-1,TGTGCCAGCAGATTAGGGGGGGGCTCCTACAATGAGCAGTTCTTC,CASRLGGGSYNEQFF
.,TRBV27,.,TRBJ1-4,TGTGCCAGCAGCGAAGGGATAGGGACGGATGAAAAACTGTTTTTT,CASSEGIGTDEKLFF
TRBD1,TRBV11-2,few,TRBJ2-7,TGTGCCAGCAGCTACCCCGGGACAGCCTACGAGCAGTACTTC,CASSYPGTAYEQYF
.,TRBV6-5,.,TRBJ2-2,TGTGCCAGTTCGGGGGCGTACACCGGGGAGCTGTTTTTT,CASSGAYTGELFF
.,TRBV2,.,TRBJ1-1,TGTGCCAGCAAACTTGGTGCAGCCATTGAAGCTTTCTTT,CASKLGAAIEAFF
TRBD2,TRBV7-9,.,TRBJ2-5,TGTGCCAGCAGCTTAGTCCTAGCGGTAATCCAAGAGACCCAGTACTTC,CASSLVLAVIQETQYF
TRBD1,TRBV27,few,TRBJ1-5,TGTGCCAGCAGTCGCACAGGGGTCCCAGGTTATAGCAATCAGCCCCAGCATTTT,CASSRTGVPGYSNQPQHF
TRBD1,TRBV6-5,.,TRBJ2-3,TGTGCCAGCAGTTACGATCCGGGGACAGAAGCAGATACGCAGTATTTT,CASSYDPGTEADTQYF
TRBD1,TRBV6-5,.,TRBJ2-1,TGTGCCAGCAGACATACAGGGGGCCCTCACAATGAGCAGTTCTTC,CASRHTGGPHNEQFF
.,TRBV5-6,.,TRBJ2-7,TGTGCCAGCAGCTTCGACTTGTCCTACGAGCAGTACTTC,CASSFDLSYEQYF